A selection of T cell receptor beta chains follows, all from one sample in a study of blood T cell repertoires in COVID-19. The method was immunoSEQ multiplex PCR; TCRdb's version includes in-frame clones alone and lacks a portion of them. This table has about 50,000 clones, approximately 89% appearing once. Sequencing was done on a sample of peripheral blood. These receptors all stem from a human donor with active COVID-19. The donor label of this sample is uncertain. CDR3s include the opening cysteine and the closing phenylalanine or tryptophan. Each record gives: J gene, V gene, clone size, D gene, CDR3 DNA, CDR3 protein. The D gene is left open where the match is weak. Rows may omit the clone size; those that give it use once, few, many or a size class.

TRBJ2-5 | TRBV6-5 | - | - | TGTGCCAGCAAAAGGGGGGGGTTCCAAGAGACCCAGTACTTC | CASKRGGFQETQYF
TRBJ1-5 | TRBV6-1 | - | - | TGTGCCAGCAGTGAAAACTCGGGGGATGGGCCCCAGCATTTT | CASSENSGDGPQHF
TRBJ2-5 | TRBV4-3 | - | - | TGCGCCAGCAGCCAAGCACAGGGCCGACAAGAGACCCAGTACTTC | CASSQAQGRQETQYF
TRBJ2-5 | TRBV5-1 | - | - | TGCGCCAGCAGCTTCGAGGGGGGGCCTCAAGAGACCCAGTACTTC | CASSFEGGPQETQYF
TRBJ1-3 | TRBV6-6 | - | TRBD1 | TGTGCCAGTCAGGGACAGGGTGGAAACACCATATATTTT | CASQGQGGNTIYF
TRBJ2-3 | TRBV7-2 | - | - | TGTGCCAGCAGCCTCCGGAGCGGAAAGAGAGATACGCAGTATTTT | CASSLRSGKRDTQYF
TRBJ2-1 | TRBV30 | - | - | TGTGCCTGGAGTGTACGCAGGGGAGGGAATGAGCAGTTCTTC | CAWSVRRGGNEQFF
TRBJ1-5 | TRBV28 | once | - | TGTGCCAGCGTCAGTGCGGGGACTAGCAATCAGCCCCAGCATTTT | CASVSAGTSNQPQHF
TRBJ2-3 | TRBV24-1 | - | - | TGTGCCACCTCGAAATCGGGAGAAGCCACAGATACGCAGTATTTT | CATSKSGEATDTQYF
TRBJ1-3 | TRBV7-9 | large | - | TGTGCCAGCAGCTTATTTGGACAACTAAGCTCTGGAAACACCATATATTTT | CASSLFGQLSSGNTIYF
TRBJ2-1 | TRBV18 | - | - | TGTGCCAGCTCACGCCCTCGGTTGTACCACAATGAGCAGTTCTTC | CASSRPRLYHNEQFF
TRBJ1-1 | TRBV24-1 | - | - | TGTGCCACGATGGGCGCGGGCACTGAAGCTTTCTTT | CATMGAGTEAFF
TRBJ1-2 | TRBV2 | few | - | TGTGCCAGCAGACAGGATAACTATGGCTACACCTTC | CASRQDNYGYTF
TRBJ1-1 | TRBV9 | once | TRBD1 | TGTGCCAGCAGCGTAACAGGGGGGAATACTGAAGCTTTCTTT | CASSVTGGNTEAFF
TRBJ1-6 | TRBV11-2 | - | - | TGTGCCAGCAGCTCGACAGGATCCTCACCCCTCCACTTT | CASSSTGSSPLHF
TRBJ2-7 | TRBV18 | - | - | TGTGCCAGCTCACCGCGACAGCAGTCCTACGAGCAGTACTTC | CASSPRQQSYEQYF
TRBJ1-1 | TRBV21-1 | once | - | TGTGCCACCTCCGGACAGGCGAGGGACACTGAAGCTTTCTTT | CATSGQARDTEAFF
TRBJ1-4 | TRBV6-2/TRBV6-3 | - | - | TGTGCCAGCAGTCCCCGGGGTGGCGGAATGAGAGGGGAAAAACTGTTTTTT | CASSPRGGGMRGEKLFF
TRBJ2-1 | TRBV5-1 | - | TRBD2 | TGCGCCAGCAGCTTGGTTCTAGCGGGAGGCCTCCGCGAGCAGTTCTTC | CASSLVLAGGLREQFF
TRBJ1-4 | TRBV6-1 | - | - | TGTGCCAGCAGTGATCGGGGGTCTGAAAAACTGTTTTTT | CASSDRGSEKLFF
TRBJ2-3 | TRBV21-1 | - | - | TGTGCCAGCAGCAAAGTCCTTCCTAGCGGGGGGGAACATACGCAGTATTTT | CASSKVLPSGGEHTQYF
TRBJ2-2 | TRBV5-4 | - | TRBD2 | TGTGCCAGCAGCTTGGGCGGGAGAGGTACCGGGGAGCTGTTTTTT | CASSLGGRGTGELFF
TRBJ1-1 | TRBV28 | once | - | TGTGCCAGCAGTTTATATCAGATAGCTTTCTTT | CASSLYQIAFF
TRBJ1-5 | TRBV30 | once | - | TGTGCCTGGTCCGGGGTCTCTAGCAATCAGCCCCAGCATTTT | CAWSGVSSNQPQHF
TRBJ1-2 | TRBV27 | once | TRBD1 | TGTGCCAGCAGTGACAGGGGCTTCAACTATGGCTACACCTTC | CASSDRGFNYGYTF
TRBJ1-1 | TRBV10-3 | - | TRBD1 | TGTGCCATCAGTGAGAGGGACAGGGTTTTTTTCACGGAAAAGGAAGCTTTCTTT | CAISERDRVFFTEKEAFF